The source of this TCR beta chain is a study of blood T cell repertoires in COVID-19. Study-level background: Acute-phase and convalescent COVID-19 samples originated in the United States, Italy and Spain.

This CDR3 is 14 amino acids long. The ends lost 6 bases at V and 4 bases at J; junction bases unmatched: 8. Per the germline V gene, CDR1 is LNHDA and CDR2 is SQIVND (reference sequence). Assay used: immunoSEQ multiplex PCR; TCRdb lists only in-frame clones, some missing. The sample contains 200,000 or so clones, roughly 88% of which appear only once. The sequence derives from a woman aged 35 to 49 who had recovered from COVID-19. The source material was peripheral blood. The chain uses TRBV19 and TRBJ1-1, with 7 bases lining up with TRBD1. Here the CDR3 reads CASRRTGWRTEAFF. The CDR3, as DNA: TGTGCCAGTAGAAGGACAGGCTGGCGCACTGAAGCTTTCTTT.